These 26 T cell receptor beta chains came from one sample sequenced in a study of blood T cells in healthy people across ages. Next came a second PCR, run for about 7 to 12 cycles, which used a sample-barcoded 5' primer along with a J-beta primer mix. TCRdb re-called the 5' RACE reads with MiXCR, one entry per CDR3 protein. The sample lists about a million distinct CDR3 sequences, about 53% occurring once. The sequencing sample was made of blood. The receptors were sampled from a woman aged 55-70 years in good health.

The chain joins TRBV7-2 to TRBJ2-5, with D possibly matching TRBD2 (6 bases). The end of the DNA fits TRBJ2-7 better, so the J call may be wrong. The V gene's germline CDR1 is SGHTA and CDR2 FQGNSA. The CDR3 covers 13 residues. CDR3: CASSLGGGFEQYF. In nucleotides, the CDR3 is TGTGCCAGCAGCTTGGGAGGCGGGTTCGAGCAGTACTTC.

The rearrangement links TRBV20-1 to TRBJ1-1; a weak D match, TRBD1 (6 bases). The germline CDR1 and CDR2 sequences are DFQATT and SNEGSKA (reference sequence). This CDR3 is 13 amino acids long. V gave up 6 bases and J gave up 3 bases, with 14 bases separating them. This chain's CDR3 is CSAHTGRDTEAFF. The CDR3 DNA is TGCAGTGCCCACACAGGGAGGGACACTGAAGCTTTCTTT.

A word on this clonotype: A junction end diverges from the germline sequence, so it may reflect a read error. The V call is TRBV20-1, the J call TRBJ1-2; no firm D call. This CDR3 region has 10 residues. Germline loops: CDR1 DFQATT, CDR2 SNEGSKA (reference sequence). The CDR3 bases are TGCGGTGCTAGTCACTATGGCTACACCTTC. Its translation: CGASHYGYTF.

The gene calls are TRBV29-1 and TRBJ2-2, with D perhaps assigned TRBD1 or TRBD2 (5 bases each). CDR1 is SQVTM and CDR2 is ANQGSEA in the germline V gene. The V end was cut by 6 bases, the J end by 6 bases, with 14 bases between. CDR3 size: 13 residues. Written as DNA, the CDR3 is TGCAGCGTGGCCAGAGGGGCCCCCGGGGAGCTGTTTTTT. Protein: CSVARGAPGELFF.

The CDR3 is CASSQEARYHSYEQYF. The CDR3 nucleotides read TGTGCCAGCAGCCAAGAGGCGCGGTACCACTCCTACGAGCAGTACTTC. This chain connects TRBV14 to TRBJ2-7; D gene ambiguous. Trimming cost V 0 bases and J 0 bases, with 12 bases left between them. CDR1 and CDR2 (germline): SGHDN, FVKESK. CDR3 length: 16 amino acids.

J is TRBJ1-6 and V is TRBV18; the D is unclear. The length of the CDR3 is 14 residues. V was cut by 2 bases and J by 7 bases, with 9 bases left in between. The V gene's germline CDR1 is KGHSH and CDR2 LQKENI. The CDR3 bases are TGTGCCAGCTCACCAGGGGTGAGAAATTCACCCCTCCACTTT. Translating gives CASSPGVRNSPLHF.

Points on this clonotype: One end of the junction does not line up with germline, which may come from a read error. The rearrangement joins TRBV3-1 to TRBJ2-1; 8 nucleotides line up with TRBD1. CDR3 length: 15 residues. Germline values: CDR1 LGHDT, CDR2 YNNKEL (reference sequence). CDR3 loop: CASGQLDREVNEQFF. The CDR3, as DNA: TGTGCCAGCGGCCAGCTGGACAGGGAGGTCAATGAGCAGTTCTTC.

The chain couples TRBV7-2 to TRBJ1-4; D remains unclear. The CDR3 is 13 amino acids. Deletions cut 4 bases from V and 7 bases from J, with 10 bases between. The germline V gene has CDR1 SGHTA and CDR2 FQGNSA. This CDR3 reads CASSSLLTEKLFF. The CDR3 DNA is TGTGCCAGCAGCTCGCTACTGACTGAAAAACTGTTTTTT.

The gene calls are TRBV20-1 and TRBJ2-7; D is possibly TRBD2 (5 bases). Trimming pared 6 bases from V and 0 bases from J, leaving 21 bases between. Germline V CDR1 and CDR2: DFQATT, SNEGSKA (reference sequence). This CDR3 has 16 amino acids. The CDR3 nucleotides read TGCAGTGCAAACAGTCTTACTAGTGGGAGCTCCTACGAGCAGTACTTC. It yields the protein CSANSLTSGSSYEQYF.

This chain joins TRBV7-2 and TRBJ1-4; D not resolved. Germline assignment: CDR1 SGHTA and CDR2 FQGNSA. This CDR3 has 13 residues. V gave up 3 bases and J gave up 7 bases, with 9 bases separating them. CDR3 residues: CASSFFPGEKLFF. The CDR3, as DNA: TGTGCCAGCAGCTTTTTCCCGGGTGAAAAACTGTTTTTT. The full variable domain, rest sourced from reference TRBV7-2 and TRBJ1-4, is GAGVSQSPSNKVTEKGKDVELRCDPISGHTALYWYRQSLGQGLEFLIYFQGNSAPDKSGLPSDRFSAERTGGSVSTLTIQRTQQEDSAVYLCASSFFPGEKLFFGSGTQLSVL.

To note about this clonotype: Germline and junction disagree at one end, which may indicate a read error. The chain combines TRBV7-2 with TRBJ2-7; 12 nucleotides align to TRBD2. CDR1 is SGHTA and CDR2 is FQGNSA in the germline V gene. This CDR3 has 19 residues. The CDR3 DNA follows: TGTGCCAGCAGCTTAGTTTTGCTAGCGGGAGGGCCGAGCCCCTACGGGCAGTACTTC. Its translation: CASSLVLLAGGPSPYGQYF.

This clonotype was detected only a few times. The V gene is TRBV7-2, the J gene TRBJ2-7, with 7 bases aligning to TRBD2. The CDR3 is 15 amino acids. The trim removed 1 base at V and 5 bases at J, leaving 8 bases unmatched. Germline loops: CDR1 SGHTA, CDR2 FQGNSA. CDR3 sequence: CASSLVGGSSDEQYF. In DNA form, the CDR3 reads TGTGCCAGCAGCTTAGTCGGCGGGAGTTCCGACGAGCAGTACTTC.

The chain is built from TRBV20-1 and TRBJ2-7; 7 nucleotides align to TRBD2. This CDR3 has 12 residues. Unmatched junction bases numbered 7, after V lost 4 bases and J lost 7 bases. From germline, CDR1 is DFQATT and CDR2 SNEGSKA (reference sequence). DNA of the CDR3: TGCAGTGCTACGGGGGGAGGAGAAGAGCAGTACTTC. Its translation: CSATGGGEEQYF.

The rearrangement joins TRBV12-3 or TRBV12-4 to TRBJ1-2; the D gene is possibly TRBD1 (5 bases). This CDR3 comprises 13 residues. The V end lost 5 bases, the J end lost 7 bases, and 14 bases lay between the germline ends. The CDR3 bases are TGTGCCAGCAGTGTAGGGACCAGACCTGGCTACACCTTC. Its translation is CASSVGTRPGYTF.

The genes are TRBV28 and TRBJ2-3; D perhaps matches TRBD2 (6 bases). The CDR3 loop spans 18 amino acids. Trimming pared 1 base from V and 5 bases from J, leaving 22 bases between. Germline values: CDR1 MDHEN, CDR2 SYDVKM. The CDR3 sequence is CASSLFPPLGGKGDTQYF. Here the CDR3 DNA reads TGTGCCAGCAGTTTATTTCCCCCGTTGGGCGGGAAGGGAGATACGCAGTATTTT.

Written as DNA, the CDR3 is TGTGCCAGCAGCGTAGCGGGGGCTTCGACAGATACGCAGTATTTT. It codes for CASSVAGASTDTQYF. The chain combines TRBV12-3 or TRBV12-4 with TRBJ2-3; 9 nucleotides line up with TRBD2. The CDR3 sequence is 15 residues long. Trimming took 6 bases from V and 3 from J; bases not matched to a gene: 7.

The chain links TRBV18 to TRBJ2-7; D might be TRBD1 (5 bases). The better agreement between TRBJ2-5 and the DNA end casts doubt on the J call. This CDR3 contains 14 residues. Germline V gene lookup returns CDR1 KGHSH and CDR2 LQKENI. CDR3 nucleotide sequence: TGTGCCAGCTCACCAAATACAGGACGGGAGACCCAGTACTTC. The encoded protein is CASSPNTGRETQYF.

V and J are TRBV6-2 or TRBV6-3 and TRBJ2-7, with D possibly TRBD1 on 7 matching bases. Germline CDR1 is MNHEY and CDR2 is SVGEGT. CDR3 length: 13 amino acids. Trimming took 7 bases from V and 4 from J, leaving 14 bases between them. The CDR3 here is CASNRQGGYEQYF. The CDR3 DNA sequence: TGTGCCAGCAACCGTCAGGGGGGATACGAGCAGTACTTC.

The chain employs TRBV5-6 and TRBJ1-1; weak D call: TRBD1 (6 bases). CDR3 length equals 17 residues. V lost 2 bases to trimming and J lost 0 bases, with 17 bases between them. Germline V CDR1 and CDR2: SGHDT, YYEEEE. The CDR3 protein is CASSFLGKTGLNTEAFF. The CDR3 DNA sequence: TGTGCCAGCAGCTTCTTGGGAAAGACAGGCTTGAACACTGAAGCTTTCTTT.

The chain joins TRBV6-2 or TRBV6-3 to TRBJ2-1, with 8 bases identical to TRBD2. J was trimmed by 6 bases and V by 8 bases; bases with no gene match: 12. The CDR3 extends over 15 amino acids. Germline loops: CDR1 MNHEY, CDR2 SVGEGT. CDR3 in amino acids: CASSLAGPASNEQFF. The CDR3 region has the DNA TGTGCCAGCTCTCTAGCGGGCCCCGCCAGCAATGAGCAGTTCTTC.

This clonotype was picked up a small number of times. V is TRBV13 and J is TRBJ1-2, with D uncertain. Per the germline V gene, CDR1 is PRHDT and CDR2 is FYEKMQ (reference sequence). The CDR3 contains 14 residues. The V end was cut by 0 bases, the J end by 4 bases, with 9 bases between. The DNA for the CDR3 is TGTGCCAGCAGCTTAGGGACGATCCTCTATGGCTACACCTTC. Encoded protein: CASSLGTILYGYTF.

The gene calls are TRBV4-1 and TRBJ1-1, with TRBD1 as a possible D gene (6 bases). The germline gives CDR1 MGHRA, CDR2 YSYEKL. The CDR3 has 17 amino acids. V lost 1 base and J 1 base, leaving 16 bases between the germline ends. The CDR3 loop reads CASSQVILRQENTEAFF. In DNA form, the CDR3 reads TGCGCCAGCAGCCAAGTTATTCTGAGACAGGAGAACACTGAAGCTTTCTTT.

The CDR3 here is CSARAGQGNSPLHF. CDR3 DNA sequence: TGCAGTGCTAGAGCAGGACAGGGGAATTCACCCCTCCACTTT. This chain links TRBV20-1 with TRBJ1-6, with 9 positions matching TRBD1. This CDR3 contains 14 residues. CDR1 DFQATT and CDR2 SNEGSKA come from the germline V gene (reference sequence). V shed 1 base, J shed 7 bases, and the junction held 2 bases outside the gene matches.

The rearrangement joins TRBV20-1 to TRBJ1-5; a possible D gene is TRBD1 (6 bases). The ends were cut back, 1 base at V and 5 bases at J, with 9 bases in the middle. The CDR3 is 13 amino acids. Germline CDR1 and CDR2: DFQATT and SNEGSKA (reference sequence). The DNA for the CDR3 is TGCAGTGCTAGAGGGACAGACCATCAGCCCCAGCATTTT. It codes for CSARGTDHQPQHF.

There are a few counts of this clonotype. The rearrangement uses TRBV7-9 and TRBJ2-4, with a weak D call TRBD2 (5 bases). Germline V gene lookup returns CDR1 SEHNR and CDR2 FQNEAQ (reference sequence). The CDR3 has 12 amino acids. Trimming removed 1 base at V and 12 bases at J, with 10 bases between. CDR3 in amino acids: CASSLGGPNQYF. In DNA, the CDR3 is TGTGCCAGCAGCTTAGGAGGGCCAAATCAGTACTTC.

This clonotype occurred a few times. The CDR3 here is CASSSVLLAGGSPFF. CDR3 in DNA: TGCGCCAGCAGCTCCGTCCTGCTAGCGGGAGGGAGCCCGTTCTTC. The chain joins TRBV5-1 to TRBJ2-1, with 12 bases identical to TRBD2. Germline CDR1 SGHRS, CDR2 YFSETQ. J gave up 15 bases and V 3 bases, and 13 bases lay outside the gene matches. CDR3 length: 15 amino acids.